This TCR beta chain stems from a study of spatial heterogeneity in lung cancer. Regarding the study as a whole: Tumoral mutation counts were tracked by counts of expanded intratumoral alpha and beta TCRs.

Trimming took 3 bases from V and 2 from J; bases not matched to a gene: 20. Germline values: CDR1 DFQATT, CDR2 SNEGSKA (reference sequence). The CDR3 has 20 residues. Stated time point: sample taken at primary tumor resection. Untreated early-stage non-small cell lung cancer patients, roughly 75 in total, were the donors. No cell sorting; template was whole RNA from tumor, lung tissue or PBMC. With respect to this clonotype: Its cognate antigen is unknown. Because the library targeted alpha chains, this beta chain is an off-target read whose size means little.

Using its own MiXCR run on the 5' RACE reads, TCRdb lists one record per CDR3 protein. The sample lists over a hundred distinct CDR3 sequences, 41% occurring once. The sample consisted of lung tumor tissue, taken at surgery. The receptor was derived from a female donor with early-stage non-small cell lung cancer. The chain recombines TRBV20-1 with TRBJ1-5; 9 bases are a match to TRBD1. CDR3 loop: CSARAGEDRGLWVGNQPQHF. CDR3 sequence (DNA): TGCAGTGCTAGGGCAGGAGAGGACAGGGGTTTGTGGGTGGGCAATCAGCCCCAGCATTTT.